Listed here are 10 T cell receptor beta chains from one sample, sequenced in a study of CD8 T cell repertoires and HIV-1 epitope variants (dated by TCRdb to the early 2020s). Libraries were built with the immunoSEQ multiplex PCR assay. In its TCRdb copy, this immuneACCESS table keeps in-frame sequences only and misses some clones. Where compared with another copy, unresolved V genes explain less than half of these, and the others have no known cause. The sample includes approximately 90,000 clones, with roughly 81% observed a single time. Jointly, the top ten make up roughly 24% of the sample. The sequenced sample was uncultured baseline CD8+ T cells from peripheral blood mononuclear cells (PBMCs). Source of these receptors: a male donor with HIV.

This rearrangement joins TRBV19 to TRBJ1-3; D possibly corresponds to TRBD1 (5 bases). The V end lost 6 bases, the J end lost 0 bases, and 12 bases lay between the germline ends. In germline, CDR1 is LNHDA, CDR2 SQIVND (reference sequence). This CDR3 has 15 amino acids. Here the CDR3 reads CASSSGPVSGNTIYF. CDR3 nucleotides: TGTGCCAGTAGCTCAGGGCCCGTCTCTGGAAACACCATATATTTT.

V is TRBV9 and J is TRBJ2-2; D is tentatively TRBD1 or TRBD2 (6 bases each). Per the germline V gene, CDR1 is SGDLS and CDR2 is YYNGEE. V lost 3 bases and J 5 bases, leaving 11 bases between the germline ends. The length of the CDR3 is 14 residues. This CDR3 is CASSARGRTGELFF. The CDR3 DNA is TGTGCCAGCAGCGCGAGGGGGAGGACCGGGGAGCTGTTTTTT.

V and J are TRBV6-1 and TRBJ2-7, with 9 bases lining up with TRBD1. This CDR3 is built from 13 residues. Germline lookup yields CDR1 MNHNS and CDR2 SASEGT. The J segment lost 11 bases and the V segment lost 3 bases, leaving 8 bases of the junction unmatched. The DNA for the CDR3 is TGTGCCAGCAGTGAGGGGACAGGGACCGGGGAGTACTTC. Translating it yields CASSEGTGTGEYF.

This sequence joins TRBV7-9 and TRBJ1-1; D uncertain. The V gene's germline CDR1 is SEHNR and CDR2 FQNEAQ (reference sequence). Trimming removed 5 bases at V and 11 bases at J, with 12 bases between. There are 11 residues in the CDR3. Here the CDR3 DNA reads TGTGCCAGCAGCCCCCGCGGTGATGCTTTCTTT. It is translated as CASSPRGDAFF.

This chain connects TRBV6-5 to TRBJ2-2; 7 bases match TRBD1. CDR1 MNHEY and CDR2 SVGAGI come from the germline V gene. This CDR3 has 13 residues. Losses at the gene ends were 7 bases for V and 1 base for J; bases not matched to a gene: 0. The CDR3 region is CASNRGNTGELFF. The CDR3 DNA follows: TGTGCCAGCAACAGGGGGAACACCGGGGAGCTGTTTTTT.

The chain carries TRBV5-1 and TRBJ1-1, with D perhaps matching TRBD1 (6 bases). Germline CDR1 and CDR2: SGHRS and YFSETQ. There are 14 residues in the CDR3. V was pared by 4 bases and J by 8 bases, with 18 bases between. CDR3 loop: CASSPDGGNGEAFF. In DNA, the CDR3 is TGCGCCAGCAGCCCAGACGGGGGCAATGGAGAAGCTTTCTTT.

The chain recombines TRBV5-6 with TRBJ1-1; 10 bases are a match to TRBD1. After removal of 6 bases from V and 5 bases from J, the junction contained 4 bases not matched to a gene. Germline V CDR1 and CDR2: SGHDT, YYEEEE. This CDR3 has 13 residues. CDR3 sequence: CASKGQGWTEAFF. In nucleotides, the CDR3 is TGTGCCAGCAAGGGACAGGGGTGGACTGAAGCTTTCTTT.

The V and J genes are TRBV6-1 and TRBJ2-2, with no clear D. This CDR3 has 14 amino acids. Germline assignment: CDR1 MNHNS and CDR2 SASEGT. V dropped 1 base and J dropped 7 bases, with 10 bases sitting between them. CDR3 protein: CASSEVATVGELFF. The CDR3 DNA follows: TGTGCCAGCAGTGAAGTTGCGACGGTCGGGGAGCTGTTTTTT.

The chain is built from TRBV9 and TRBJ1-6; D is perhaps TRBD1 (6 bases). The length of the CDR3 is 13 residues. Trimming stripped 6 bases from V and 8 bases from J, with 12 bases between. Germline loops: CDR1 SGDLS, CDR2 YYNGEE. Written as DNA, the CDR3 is TGTGCCAGCACCGGGCCAGGGGATTCACCCCTCCACTTT. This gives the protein CASTGPGDSPLHF.

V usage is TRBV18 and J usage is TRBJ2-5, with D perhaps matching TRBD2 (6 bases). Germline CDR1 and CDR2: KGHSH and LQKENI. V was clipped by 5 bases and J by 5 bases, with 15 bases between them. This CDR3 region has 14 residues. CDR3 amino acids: CASSGRGVFETQYF. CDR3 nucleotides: TGTGCCAGCTCAGGGCGCGGGGTCTTCGAGACCCAGTACTTC.